The 27 T cell receptor beta chains presented below share a single source sample, sequenced in a study of shared clonotypes between healthy human individuals. TCRdb's copy holds only in-frame clones and misses some; the assay was immunoSEQ multiplex PCR. The data contain around 690,000 clones, 90% of them singletons. The sample comprised memory CD8+ T cells from PBMCs. Subset specified: CD45RO+ cells pooled with CCR7-negative TemRA cells. The source of these receptors is a man aged 18 to 29 in good health. Some clones in this sample may be carry-over from other donors' samples.

Comment on this clone: Within the sample, other DNA sequences also encode this same CDR3. The rearrangement uses TRBV27 and TRBJ1-1; 8 nucleotides agree with TRBD1. Germline CDR1 reads MNHEY; CDR2 reads SMNVEV (reference sequence). Trimming took 3 bases from V and 1 from J; bases not matched to a gene: 1. This CDR3 is built from 14 residues. CDR3 nucleotides: TGTGCCAGCAGTTTCACAGGGGGGAACACTGAAGCTTTCTTT. It is translated as CASSFTGGNTEAFF.

The rearrangement links TRBV7-9 to TRBJ2-7; tentative D call: TRBD2 (6 bases). The CDR3 covers 12 residues. V lost 8 bases, J lost 7 bases, and 15 bases lay in between. The germline gives CDR1 SEHNR, CDR2 FQNEAQ (reference sequence). As DNA, the CDR3 is TGTGCCAGCTTCAGCCCCAGCGGGGAGCAGTACTTC. Its translation is CASFSPSGEQYF. Full variable domain (rest looked up from reference TRBV7-9 and TRBJ2-7): DTGVSQNPRHKITKRGQNVTFRCDPISEHNRLYWYRQTLGQGPEFLTYFQNEAQLEKSRLLSDRFSAERPKGSFSTLEIQRTEQGDSAMYLCASFSPSGEQYFGPGTRLTVT.

CDR3 residues: CASSFWQGGGGELFF. The CDR3 nucleotides read TGTGCCAGCAGTTTTTGGCAGGGGGGTGGCGGGGAGCTGTTTTTT. V usage is TRBV28 and J usage is TRBJ2-2; TRBD1 is a possible D gene (7 bases). The CDR3 runs to 15 residues. Germline V gives CDR1 MDHEN, CDR2 SYDVKM. V lost 3 bases, J lost 7 bases, and 15 bases lay in between. The variable domain in full, with the rest retrieved from reference TRBV28 and TRBJ2-2, is DVKVTQSSRYLVKRTGEKVFLECVQDMDHENMFWYRQDPGLGLRLIYFSYDVKMKEKGDIPEGYSVSREKKERFSLILESASTNQTSMYLCASSFWQGGGGELFFGEGSRLTVL.

The chain uses TRBV15 and TRBJ2-3; no clear D. Per germline, CDR1 LNHNV and CDR2 YYDKDF (reference sequence). The V gene lost 1 base and the J gene lost 1 base, with 3 bases spanning the gap. This CDR3 comprises 13 residues. The CDR3 region is CATSRGGTDTQYF. The CDR3 DNA reads as TGTGCCACCAGCAGAGGAGGCACAGATACGCAGTATTTT.

The chain carries TRBV11-3 and TRBJ2-1; TRBD2 aligns across 11 bases. Per the germline V gene, CDR1 is SGHNT and CDR2 is YENEEA. The V gene end was trimmed by 9 bases and the J gene end by 6 bases; junction bases not matched to a gene: 4. This CDR3 spans 13 amino acids. CDR3 nucleotide sequence: TGTGCCAGTAGTGGGACTAGCGGCAATGAGCAGTTCTTC. This encodes CASSGTSGNEQFF.

This chain uses TRBV1 with TRBJ1-1; TRBD1, the D gene given by the table, was not confirmed from the DNA. TRBV1 is described as a pseudogene. The CDR3 length is 15 residues. The CDR3 sequence is CTSRGQGPMNTEAFF. CDR3 in DNA: TGCACCAGCAGGGGACAGGGGCCCATGAACACTGAAGCTTTCTTT.

The chain carries TRBV6-1 and TRBJ1-5; no clear D gene. Germline V CDR1 and CDR2: MNHNS, SASEGT. This CDR3 has 16 amino acids. V lost 3 bases and J 1 base, leaving 13 bases between the germline ends. The CDR3 loop is CASSDAKGKSNQPQHF. In DNA form, the CDR3 reads TGTGCCAGCAGTGACGCGAAAGGAAAGAGCAATCAGCCCCAGCATTTT.

The chain joins TRBV7-8 to TRBJ2-7, with TRBD1 matching over 11 bases. After removal of 1 base from V and 1 base from J, the junction contained 3 bases not matched to a gene. The CDR3 length is 16 residues. From germline, CDR1 is SGHVS and CDR2 FQNEAQ. The CDR3 loop is CASSLVGQGGSYEQYF. CDR3 coding DNA: TGTGCCAGCAGCTTAGTGGGACAGGGGGGATCCTACGAGCAGTACTTC. Supplemented by reference TRBV7-8 and TRBJ2-7, the full variable domain reads GAGVSQSPRYKVAKRGQDVALRCDPISGHVSLFWYQQALGQGPEFLTYFQNEAQLDKSGLPSDRFFAERPEGSVSTLKIQRTQQEDSAVYLCASSLVGQGGSYEQYFGPGTRLTVT.

The rearrangement uses TRBV7-2 and TRBJ2-1; weak D call: TRBD2 (5 bases). V was trimmed by 5 bases and J by 9 bases, leaving 8 bases between them. CDR3 length: 11 amino acids. Germline V gene data show CDR1 as SGHTA and CDR2 as FQGNSA. The CDR3 DNA reads TGTGCCAGCAGCCTCAGCGGTGAGCAGTTCTTC. Translation gives CASSLSGEQFF.

The chain employs TRBV7-9 and TRBJ1-4; D gene unclear. The CDR3 runs to 14 residues. V lost 4 bases and J 2 bases, leaving 8 bases between the germline ends. The germline gives CDR1 SEHNR, CDR2 FQNEAQ (reference sequence). Written as DNA, the CDR3 is TGTGCCAGCAGCTCCCCATTTACTAATGAAAAACTGTTTTTT. Protein: CASSSPFTNEKLFF.

This chain connects TRBV28 to TRBJ1-5; D perhaps matches TRBD1 (6 bases). Germline CDR1 and CDR2: MDHEN and SYDVKM. The CDR3 loop spans 13 amino acids. V lost 5 bases to trimming and J lost 6 bases, with 11 bases between them. DNA of the CDR3: TGTGCCAGCAGTCCTGAGGACAGTCAGCCCCAGCATTTT. This codes for CASSPEDSQPQHF. The complete variable domain, with remaining parts taken from reference TRBV28 and TRBJ1-5, reads DVKVTQSSRYLVKRTGEKVFLECVQDMDHENMFWYRQDPGLGLRLIYFSYDVKMKEKGDIPEGYSVSREKKERFSLILESASTNQTSMYLCASSPEDSQPQHFGDGTRLSIL.

This clone was recorded once. The chain combines TRBV28 with TRBJ1-1, with TRBD1 identical over 8 bases. With V trimmed by 8 bases and J by 6 bases, 20 bases remained unmatched. This CDR3 spans 17 amino acids. Germline CDR1 MDHEN, CDR2 SYDVKM. CDR3 nucleotide sequence: TGTGCCAGCTTACCGTATGCAGGGGGCGCGATGCAGTCTGAAGCTTTCTTT. It encodes CASLPYAGGAMQSEAFF.

This chain uses TRBV9 with TRBJ1-1; weak D call: TRBD1 (5 bases). CDR3 size: 16 residues. Between the trimmed V and J ends, which lost 2 bases and 1 base, there was a span of 15 bases. Germline loops: CDR1 SGDLS, CDR2 YYNGEE. The CDR3 loop is CASSVARGPENTEAFF. The DNA of the CDR3 is TGTGCCAGCAGCGTCGCGAGGGGCCCCGAGAACACTGAAGCTTTCTTT.

Here the CDR3 DNA reads TGTGCCACCAGCAGAACCTCGACTAGCGGCTACGAGCAGTACTTC. As protein: CATSRTSTSGYEQYF. This chain uses TRBV15 with TRBJ2-7, with TRBD2 identical over 9 bases. The CDR3 consists of 15 residues. CDR1 is LNHNV, CDR2 YYDKDF, per germline (reference sequence). J was trimmed by 3 bases and V by 2 bases; bases with no gene match: 5. Together with reference TRBV15 and TRBJ2-7, the CDR3 gives the full variable domain: DAMVIQNPRYQVTQFGKPVTLSCSQTLNHNVMYWYQQKSSQAPKLLFHYYDKDFNNEADTPDNFQSRRPNTSFCFLDIRSPGLGDTAMYLCATSRTSTSGYEQYFGPGTRLTVT.

The chain carries TRBV7-9 and TRBJ2-1; D is unresolved. V lost 2 bases to trimming and J lost 9 bases, with 8 bases between them. The CDR3 runs 12 residues. Looked up from germline, CDR1 is SEHNR and CDR2 is FQNEAQ (reference sequence). The CDR3 DNA follows: TGTGCCAGCAGCTTAAGTTACGGTGAGCAGTTCTTC. Protein: CASSLSYGEQFF. The full variable domain, in which reference TRBV7-9 and TRBJ2-1 provide the parts outside the CDR3, is DTGVSQNPRHKITKRGQNVTFRCDPISEHNRLYWYRQTLGQGPEFLTYFQNEAQLEKSRLLSDRFSAERPKGSFSTLEIQRTEQGDSAMYLCASSLSYGEQFFGPGTRLTVL.

The chain joins TRBV27 to TRBJ2-2; 9 bases line up with TRBD1. The ends lost 10 bases at V and 1 base at J; junction bases unmatched: 10. The CDR3 covers 16 residues. Germline V gives CDR1 MNHEY, CDR2 SMNVEV (reference sequence). The DNA for the CDR3 is TGTGCCACCCAATCGCGGGACAGGGTGAACACCGGGGAGCTGTTTTTT. Encoded protein: CATQSRDRVNTGELFF.

The V gene is TRBV7-6, the J gene TRBJ2-1; D unresolved. Germline V gives CDR1 SGHVS, CDR2 FNYEAQ. Trimming left V 4 bases short and J 1 base short, with 5 bases between. CDR3 length: 13 residues. The CDR3 here is CASSWESYNEQFF. The CDR3 DNA follows: TGTGCCAGCAGCTGGGAATCCTACAATGAGCAGTTCTTC.

The chain carries TRBV6-5 and TRBJ2-5, with D perhaps TRBD2 (6 bases). V shed 6 bases and J shed 4 bases, with 12 bases lying between them. This CDR3 contains 13 residues. The germline V gene encodes CDR1 MNHEY and CDR2 SVGAGI. DNA for the CDR3: TGTGCCAGCAGGGGCGGGGTCGTAGAGACCCAGTACTTC. Translated, it gives CASRGGVVETQYF.

The V gene is TRBV5-5, the J gene TRBJ2-2, with 8 bases matching TRBD1. The CDR3 is 18 amino acids. With V trimmed by 2 bases and J by 6 bases, 15 bases remained unmatched. Germline CDR1 and CDR2: SGHKS and YYEKEE (reference sequence). Written as DNA, the CDR3 is TGTGCCAGCAGCTTAAGCGTCGTCGCAGGGGGCTGGCCCGGGGAGCTGTTTTTT. It is translated as CASSLSVVAGGWPGELFF.

The chain links TRBV2 to TRBJ2-3; a weak D match, TRBD1 (6 bases). The germline V gene encodes CDR1 SNHLY and CDR2 FYNNEI. The length of the CDR3 is 16 residues. Deletions cut 2 bases from V and 1 base from J, with 13 bases between. CDR3 amino acids: CASSENRASRTDTQYF. The CDR3 DNA sequence: TGTGCCAGCAGTGAAAACAGGGCATCCCGCACAGATACGCAGTATTTT.

This chain joins TRBV5-3 and TRBJ1-5; TRBD1 aligns across 8 bases. TRBV5-3 is an open reading frame whose function is uncertain. This CDR3 is 13 amino acids long. Trimming cost V 4 bases and J 5 bases; bases outside gene matches: 2. The CDR3 loop is CARSEQGDQPQHF. The CDR3 coding sequence is TGTGCCAGAAGCGAACAGGGGGATCAGCCCCAGCATTTT.

This clone was detected a few times. This chain connects TRBV19 to TRBJ1-1; the D gene is possibly TRBD1 (6 bases). The CDR3 covers 17 residues. Germline values: CDR1 LNHDA, CDR2 SQIVND (reference sequence). V lost 5 bases and J lost 1, with 20 bases in between. CDR3 nucleotide sequence: TGTGCCAGTAGTTACATTAACAGGGTGAAGGGGAACACTGAAGCTTTCTTT. This translates into CASSYINRVKGNTEAFF. The full variable domain, rest sourced from reference TRBV19 and TRBJ1-1, is DGGITQSPKYLFRKEGQNVTLSCEQNLNHDAMYWYRQDPGQGLRLIYYSQIVNDFQKGDIAEGYSVSREKKESFPLTVTSAQKNPTAFYLCASSYINRVKGNTEAFFGQGTRLTVV.

The gene calls are TRBV7-9 and TRBJ1-3; no reliable D call. V was cut by 4 bases and J by 9 bases, with 10 bases left in between. The CDR3 is 12 residues long. In germline, CDR1 is SEHNR, CDR2 FQNEAQ (reference sequence). The CDR3 nucleotides are TGTGCCAGCAGCTCCTTTCCGAGCACCATATATTTT. This codes for CASSSFPSTIYF.

The chain links TRBV5-1 to TRBJ2-3; TRBD1 aligns across 9 bases. CDR1 and CDR2 from the germline V gene are SGHRS and YFSETQ. There are 13 residues in the CDR3. The V and J ends lost 4 bases and 10 bases, in that order; junction bases with no gene match: 7. CDR3 loop: CASSHGTGQAQYF. In DNA, the CDR3 is TGCGCCAGCAGCCACGGGACAGGGCAGGCGCAGTATTTT.

The chain employs TRBV9 and TRBJ1-2; 7 bases are shared with TRBD1. With 0 bases clipped from V and 3 bases from J, the junction kept 14 bases outside the gene matches. The CDR3 contains 18 residues. Germline V gene sequence: CDR1 SGDLS, CDR2 YYNGEE. This CDR3 reads CASSVEGNPGQDHYGYTF. The CDR3 nucleotides read TGTGCCAGCAGCGTAGAGGGGAACCCCGGACAGGACCACTATGGCTACACCTTC.

This clone was counted once. The J gene is TRBJ2-3, the V gene TRBV18; possibly TRBD2 for D (5 bases). This CDR3 comprises 17 residues. CDR1 is KGHSH, CDR2 LQKENI, per germline. V shed 2 bases and J shed 0 bases, with 15 bases lying between them. The CDR3 DNA reads as TGTGCCAGCTCACCAAAACTAGTATGGGATAGCACAGATACGCAGTATTTT. Translation: CASSPKLVWDSTDTQYF.

The rearrangement links TRBV4-1 to TRBJ2-2, with a possible D match to TRBD2 (5 bases). The germline V gene encodes CDR1 MGHRA and CDR2 YSYEKL. V dropped 4 bases and J dropped 2 bases, with 11 bases sitting between them. The CDR3 loop spans 15 amino acids. CDR3 nucleotides: TGCGCCAGCAGCCCGCGGGCCATCAACACCGGGGAGCTGTTTTTT. Its translation: CASSPRAINTGELFF.